Below are 19 T cell receptor beta chains sequenced from a single sample in a study of shared clonotypes between healthy human individuals. Assay: immunoSEQ multiplex PCR; the TCRdb copy retains only in-frame clones and omits some. The sample lists about 2.1 million clones; about 94% were seen once. In the naive CD8 group, cells lacked CD45RO and were positively selected for CCR7, so terminally differentiated effector memory CD45RA+ cells were left out. The sequencing input was naive CD8+ T cells from PBMCs. These TCRs come from a man aged 18 to 35 in good health. Some clones in this sample may be carry-over from other donors' samples.

The chain carries TRBV7-8 and TRBJ2-7; 8 bases match TRBD2. V dropped 6 bases and J dropped 1; count of bases not matched to a gene: 2. This CDR3 is 13 amino acids long. Germline V gene sequence: CDR1 SGHVS, CDR2 FQNEAQ. Here the CDR3 DNA reads TGTGCCAGCAGGACTAGCGCGTCCTACGAGCAGTACTTC. Amino acids: CASRTSASYEQYF. Combining the CDR3 with reference TRBV7-8 and TRBJ2-7 gives the whole variable domain GAGVSQSPRYKVAKRGQDVALRCDPISGHVSLFWYQQALGQGPEFLTYFQNEAQLDKSGLPSDRFFAERPEGSVSTLKIQRTQQEDSAVYLCASRTSASYEQYFGPGTRLTVT.

This clone was seen once. This sequence joins TRBV7-2 and TRBJ1-5; D is possibly TRBD1 (6 bases). The V gene's germline CDR1 is SGHTA and CDR2 FQGNSA. The CDR3 covers 15 residues. Trimming shortened V by 1 base and J by 3 bases, and 10 bases separated the two germline ends. The CDR3 DNA follows: TGTGCCAGCAGCTTAGGGGCAGGGGACAATCAGCCCCAGCATTTT. The encoded protein is CASSLGAGDNQPQHF.

The chain carries TRBV4-3 and TRBJ2-1; D gene ambiguous. The CDR3 runs 17 residues. V was shortened by 0 bases and J by 9 bases, with 21 bases between the two germline ends. Germline-derived CDR1 and CDR2 are LGHNA and YSLEER. CDR3: CASSQERFLSGDPEQFF. CDR3 bases: TGCGCCAGCAGCCAAGAGAGGTTCCTATCCGGTGATCCTGAGCAGTTCTTC.

This clone was picked up one time. The V gene is TRBV2, the J gene TRBJ1-1, with 8 bases that match TRBD1. CDR3 length: 16 amino acids. Trimming cost V 5 bases and J 3 bases; bases outside gene matches: 11. CDR1 and CDR2 (germline): SNHLY, FYNNEI. CDR3 in DNA: TGTGCCAGCAGTACTCCGGGACAGGAGATGGACACTGAAGCTTTCTTT. It codes for CASSTPGQEMDTEAFF.

This chain's CDR3 is CASSEGPIAKNIQYF. In nucleotides, the CDR3 is TGTGCCAGCAGCGAGGGGCCCATAGCCAAAAACATTCAGTACTTC. The chain couples TRBV9 to TRBJ2-4; the D gene is possibly TRBD1 (5 bases). The germline gives CDR1 SGDLS, CDR2 YYNGEE. Trimming cost V 3 bases and J 0 bases, with 10 bases left between them. The CDR3 extends over 15 amino acids.

CDR3 nucleotide sequence: TGCGCCAGCAGTCCCCAGGGGGGGTATGGCTACACCTTC. As protein: CASSPQGGYGYTF. This chain links TRBV10-1 with TRBJ1-2; 7 bases are a match to TRBD1. The junction had 5 bases not matched to a gene; V was cut back by 5 bases and J by 5 bases. Germline V gene data show CDR1 as WNHNN and CDR2 as SYGVQD (reference sequence). The CDR3 covers 13 residues.

This clone appeared a few times. The same CDR3 can be traced to other DNA sequences in this sample. The chain links TRBV27 to TRBJ1-1, with unresolved D. CDR3 length: 14 amino acids. The germline CDR1 and CDR2 sequences are MNHEY and SMNVEV (reference sequence). V lost 2 bases to trimming and J lost 0 bases, with 7 bases between them. CDR3 nucleotide sequence: TGTGCCAGCAGTTTACTAGGGCTGAACACTGAAGCTTTCTTT. It yields the protein CASSLLGLNTEAFF.

The V and J genes are TRBV4-1 and TRBJ2-7; perhaps TRBD2 as D (6 bases). The CDR3 is 15 residues long. V was pared by 1 base and J by 7 bases, with 17 bases between. The germline V gene encodes CDR1 MGHRA and CDR2 YSYEKL. The CDR3 protein is CASSQVRLPGVEQYF. The CDR3 coding sequence is TGCGCCAGCAGCCAAGTTCGACTCCCGGGGGTGGAGCAGTACTTC.

The chain employs TRBV28 and TRBJ2-3; possibly TRBD1 or TRBD2 for D (6 bases each). This CDR3 is built from 15 residues. Germline V gene data show CDR1 as MDHEN and CDR2 as SYDVKM. V dropped 7 bases and J dropped 2 bases, with 16 bases sitting between them. Written as DNA, the CDR3 is TGTGCCAGCACCAAGGGGGGCGGCCCCACAGATACGCAGTATTTT. It translates to CASTKGGGPTDTQYF.

A word on this clone: The sample carries other DNA sequences with the same CDR3. The rearrangement uses TRBV9 and TRBJ2-7; D is unclear. The germline V and J ends were trimmed by 3 bases and 3 bases, with 10 bases remaining between them. Germline V gene lookup returns CDR1 SGDLS and CDR2 YYNGEE. This CDR3 region has 13 residues. The CDR3 is CASSATQGYEQYF. The CDR3, as DNA: TGTGCCAGCAGCGCAACGCAAGGCTACGAGCAGTACTTC.

This chain links TRBV10-3 with TRBJ2-1, with 9 bases identical to TRBD2. The CDR3 consists of 13 residues. J was trimmed by 6 bases and V by 7 bases; bases with no gene match: 4. Germline V CDR1 and CDR2: ENHRY, SYGVKD. CDR3 DNA: TGTGCCATCAAAGAACTAGCGGGCAATGAGCAGTTCTTC. Amino acid sequence: CAIKELAGNEQFF.

Concerning this clone: At one boundary the junction diverges from the germline segment, which might be a read error. The gene calls are TRBV7-2 and TRBJ2-1; 14 bases are shared with TRBD2. CDR1 and CDR2 from the germline V gene are SGHTA and FQGNSA. The CDR3 covers 16 residues. CDR3 nucleotides: TGTGCCAGCAGCTTAGAGGGGGAAGGGACTAGCGGGAGTTTGATCTTC. Translated, it gives CASSLEGEGTSGSLIF.

This clone was picked up one time. The V and J genes are TRBV4-1 and TRBJ2-7; no definite D call. This CDR3 comprises 12 residues. V lost 6 bases to trimming and J lost 7 bases, with 13 bases between them. Germline V gene data show CDR1 as MGHRA and CDR2 as YSYEKL. The CDR3, as DNA: TGCGCCAGCAGGGGAACGGCCTGGGAGCAGTACTTC. Encoded protein: CASRGTAWEQYF.

The chain employs TRBV27 and TRBJ2-2; tentatively, D is TRBD1 (7 bases). The length of the CDR3 is 17 residues. Germline V gives CDR1 MNHEY, CDR2 SMNVEV (reference sequence). V was shortened by 3 bases and J by 0 bases, with 14 bases between the two germline ends. CDR3 amino acids: CASSLAGQFANTGELFF. The CDR3 DNA sequence: TGTGCCAGCAGTTTGGCGGGACAGTTCGCGAACACCGGGGAGCTGTTTTTT.

The CDR3 is CASSPQINDEQFF. CDR3 DNA: TGTGCCAGCAGTCCTCAGATTAACGATGAGCAGTTCTTC. The chain employs TRBV6-5 and TRBJ2-1; no firm D call. Germline-derived CDR1 and CDR2 are MNHEY and SVGAGI. Trimming took 5 bases from V and 8 from J, leaving 13 bases between them. This CDR3 contains 13 residues.

The chain uses TRBV27 and TRBJ1-1, with D possibly matching TRBD1 (5 bases). The germline CDR1 and CDR2 sequences are MNHEY and SMNVEV (reference sequence). V lost 5 bases and J 3 bases, leaving 13 bases between the germline ends. There are 14 residues in the CDR3. CDR3 amino acids: CASSTAGGYTEAFF. The CDR3 region has the DNA TGTGCCAGCAGTACAGCGGGGGGTTACACTGAAGCTTTCTTT.

This clone was counted once. The V call is TRBV5-1, the J call TRBJ2-1; D perhaps matches TRBD1 (6 bases). There are 18 residues in the CDR3. Germline V gene data show CDR1 as SGHRS and CDR2 as YFSETQ. V was trimmed by 4 bases and J by 2 bases, leaving 22 bases between them. CDR3 sequence: CASSHGDIQGRPYNEQFF. Written as DNA, the CDR3 is TGCGCCAGCAGCCACGGGGACATTCAAGGCAGGCCCTACAATGAGCAGTTCTTC.

The V call is TRBV7-9, the J call TRBJ2-5, with TRBD1 matching 7 bases. With V trimmed by 3 bases and J by 1 base, 11 bases remained unmatched. The CDR3 covers 17 residues. The germline V gene encodes CDR1 SEHNR and CDR2 FQNEAQ (reference sequence). The CDR3: CASSFIFLGGSQETQYF. The CDR3 DNA reads TGTGCCAGCAGCTTCATATTCCTAGGGGGCAGCCAAGAGACCCAGTACTTC.

The rearrangement uses TRBV28 and TRBJ2-5; TRBD2 aligns across 14 bases. The germline CDR1 and CDR2 sequences are MDHEN and SYDVKM. Trimming cost V 3 bases and J 2 bases; bases outside gene matches: 8. CDR3 length: 18 amino acids. This CDR3 is CASSFRAGLAGGQETQYF. DNA of the CDR3: TGTGCCAGCAGTTTTCGAGCTGGACTAGCGGGAGGACAAGAGACCCAGTACTTC.